Below are 3 T cell receptor beta chains sequenced from a single sample in a study of T cell responses to AZD1222 COVID-19 vaccine. Produced via immunoSEQ multiplex PCR; TCRdb's table is partial and in-frame only. Of about 110,000 clones detected, over 75% appear once; the ten largest clones hold roughly 13%. The sequencing used peripheral blood, collected on day 0 of MenACWY control vaccination. Receptors originate from an adult in good health.

This chain links TRBV11-2 with TRBJ2-7, with TRBD1 matching over 7 bases. The V gene's germline CDR1 is SGHAT and CDR2 FQNNGV. This CDR3 spans 15 amino acids. V lost 1 base and J lost 4; bases outside the gene matches: 7. CDR3 sequence (DNA): TGTGCCAGCAGCTTAGGACCCGGGACAGAGTACGAGCAGTACTTC. This encodes CASSLGPGTEYEQYF. Full variable domain (missing parts from reference TRBV11-2 and TRBJ2-7): EAGVAQSPRYKIIEKRQSVAFWCNPISGHATLYWYQQILGQGPKLLIQFQNNGVVDDSQLPKDRFSAERLKGVDSTLKIQPAKLEDSAVYLCASSLGPGTEYEQYFGPGTRLTVT.

The chain joins TRBV5-4 to TRBJ1-1; TRBD1 matches at 8 bases. V was pared by 2 bases and J by 5 bases, with 5 bases of the junction left unmatched. This CDR3 has 14 residues. Germline loops: CDR1 SGHNT, CDR2 YYREEE (reference sequence). This chain's CDR3 is CASSFRQGRTEAFF. DNA for the CDR3: TGTGCCAGCAGCTTTAGACAGGGGAGAACTGAAGCTTTCTTT.

This clone was detected once. The chain links TRBV4-1 to TRBJ1-2; no clear D gene. The CDR3 length is 14 residues. V was cut by 0 bases and J by 3 bases, with 8 bases left in between. Germline CDR1 MGHRA, CDR2 YSYEKL. The CDR3 sequence: CASSQEPGDYGYTF. The CDR3, as DNA: TGCGCCAGCAGCCAAGAACCGGGTGACTATGGCTACACCTTC.